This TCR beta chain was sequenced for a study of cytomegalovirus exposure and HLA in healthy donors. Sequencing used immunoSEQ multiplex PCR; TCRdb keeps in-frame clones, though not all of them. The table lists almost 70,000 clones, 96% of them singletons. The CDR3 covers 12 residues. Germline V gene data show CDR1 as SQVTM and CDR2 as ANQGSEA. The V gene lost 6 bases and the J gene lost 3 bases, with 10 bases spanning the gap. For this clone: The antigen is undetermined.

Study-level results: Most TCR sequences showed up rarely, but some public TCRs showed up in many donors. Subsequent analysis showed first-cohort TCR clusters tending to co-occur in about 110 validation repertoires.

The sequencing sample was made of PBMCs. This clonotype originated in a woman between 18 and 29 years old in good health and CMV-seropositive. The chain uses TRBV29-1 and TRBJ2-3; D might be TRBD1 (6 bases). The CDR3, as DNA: TGCAGCGTCCATCAGGGGACAGATACGCAGTATTTT. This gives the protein CSVHQGTDTQYF.